This entry features one T cell receptor (beta chain) sequence. The data are from a study of cytomegalovirus exposure and HLA in healthy donors. The V and J ends lost 0 bases and 4 bases, in that order; junction bases with no gene match: 9. This CDR3 region has 16 residues. CDR1 MNHNS and CDR2 SASEGT come from the germline V gene. The PCR used 60 Vbeta and 13 Jbeta primers. Measured with immunoSEQ multiplex PCR; TCRdb has only the in-frame clones, and not every one. The repertoire holds around 150,000 clones, with 70% to 90% as singletons. Specimen: PBMCs. The chain combines TRBV6-1 with TRBJ2-7; 7 nucleotides line up with TRBD1. The clonotype comes from a man younger than 30 in good health and CMV-seropositive. CDR3: CASSEAPTGMGYEQYF. As DNA, the CDR3 is TGTGCCAGCAGTGAAGCTCCGACAGGGATGGGATACGAGCAGTACTTC.